A single T cell receptor beta chain is shown here with its context. The table lists this clone with a few counts. The specificity of this receptor is unknown. No quality values exist for individual bases; no much larger clone is one base distant. TCRbeta CDR3 regions were amplified from genomic DNA using the immunoSEQ Assay, a bias-controlled multiplex PCR. As for the authors' bioinformatics: The number of nucleated cells in each sample was estimated by amplification of reference gene primers within the assay. To quantify the absolute abundance of each unique TCRbeta CDR3 rearrangement, sequence reads were collapsed and filtered. For each sample, productive Simpson clonality was calculated as the square root of Simpson's diversity index across productive rearrangements. TCRdb obtained this table from immuneACCESS and retained in-frame rearrangements with V and J assigned. These tables miss some clones; where compared with another copy, unresolved V genes account for less than half of the shortfall, and the remainder is unexplained. The V and J calls and clone size were taken over from that table, and D and trimming were inferred from the DNA. The sample table records 100,000 to 150,000 clones; around three quarters of these occur just once. The ten largest clones add up to 37% of the sample.

This entry is derived from a study of blood T cell repertoires in COVID-19 (dated by TCRdb to between 2020 and 2021). About the study as a whole: Samples covering the acute and convalescent phases of COVID-19 were provided by collaborators in the United States, Italy and Spain. The samples were drawn from two sources: the first 160 participants of the ongoing ImmuneRACE study, and about 1,300 subjects contributed by 6 global collaborators. Subjects who had been exposed to COVID-19, were actively infected with it, or had recovered from it provided the deeply sampled blood TCRbeta repertoires that made up the dataset. Where available, HLA class I and class II types were taken from metadata supplied by the sample provider and were not determined by assay-based typing. The repertoires were released in a freely available public database intended as a resource for research on the immune response to SARS-CoV-2. The sample metadata nearly always contained a de-identified subject ID, COVID-19 status, age in years and sex. The prospective study material was composed of cDNA or gDNA derived from T cells, B-cell-depleted T cells, or PBMCs.

Overall results and qualifications from the work: The quantity of clinical and demographic metadata differed by source and by participant and was supplied without curation.

Collaborating institutions collected whole blood in K2EDTA tubes following their own protocols. Collaborator samples were shipped for TCRbeta analysis as frozen whole blood, isolated PBMCs, or DNA extracted from either sample type. The receptor was isolated from a man aged 40-49 years with active or convalescent COVID-19. The sample was peripheral blood.

The CDR3 sequence is CASSSGGKNIQYF. In nucleotides, the sequence is TGTGCCAGCAGCAGCGGAGGCAAAAACATTCAGTACTTC. The chain is assembled from TRBV11-2 and TRBJ2-4, and possibly TRBD2, on 5 matching bases. The CDR3 holds 13 amino acids from the cysteine to the phenylalanine. Just the 39-base CDR3 DNA is kept, in frame starting at base 1. V gives up 5 bases and J gives up 3 bases, and the segment between their germline ends measures 8 bases. Taken from the germline V gene, the CDR1 and CDR2 loops are SGHAT and FQNNGV. The reference TRBV11-2 and TRBJ2-4 proteins fill in what lies around the CDR3, so the full variable domain reads EAGVAQSPRYKIIEKRQSVAFWCNPISGHATLYWYQQILGQGPKLLIQFQNNGVVDDSQLPKDRFSAERLKGVDSTLKIQPAKLEDSAVYLCASSSGGKNIQYFGAGTRLSVL.